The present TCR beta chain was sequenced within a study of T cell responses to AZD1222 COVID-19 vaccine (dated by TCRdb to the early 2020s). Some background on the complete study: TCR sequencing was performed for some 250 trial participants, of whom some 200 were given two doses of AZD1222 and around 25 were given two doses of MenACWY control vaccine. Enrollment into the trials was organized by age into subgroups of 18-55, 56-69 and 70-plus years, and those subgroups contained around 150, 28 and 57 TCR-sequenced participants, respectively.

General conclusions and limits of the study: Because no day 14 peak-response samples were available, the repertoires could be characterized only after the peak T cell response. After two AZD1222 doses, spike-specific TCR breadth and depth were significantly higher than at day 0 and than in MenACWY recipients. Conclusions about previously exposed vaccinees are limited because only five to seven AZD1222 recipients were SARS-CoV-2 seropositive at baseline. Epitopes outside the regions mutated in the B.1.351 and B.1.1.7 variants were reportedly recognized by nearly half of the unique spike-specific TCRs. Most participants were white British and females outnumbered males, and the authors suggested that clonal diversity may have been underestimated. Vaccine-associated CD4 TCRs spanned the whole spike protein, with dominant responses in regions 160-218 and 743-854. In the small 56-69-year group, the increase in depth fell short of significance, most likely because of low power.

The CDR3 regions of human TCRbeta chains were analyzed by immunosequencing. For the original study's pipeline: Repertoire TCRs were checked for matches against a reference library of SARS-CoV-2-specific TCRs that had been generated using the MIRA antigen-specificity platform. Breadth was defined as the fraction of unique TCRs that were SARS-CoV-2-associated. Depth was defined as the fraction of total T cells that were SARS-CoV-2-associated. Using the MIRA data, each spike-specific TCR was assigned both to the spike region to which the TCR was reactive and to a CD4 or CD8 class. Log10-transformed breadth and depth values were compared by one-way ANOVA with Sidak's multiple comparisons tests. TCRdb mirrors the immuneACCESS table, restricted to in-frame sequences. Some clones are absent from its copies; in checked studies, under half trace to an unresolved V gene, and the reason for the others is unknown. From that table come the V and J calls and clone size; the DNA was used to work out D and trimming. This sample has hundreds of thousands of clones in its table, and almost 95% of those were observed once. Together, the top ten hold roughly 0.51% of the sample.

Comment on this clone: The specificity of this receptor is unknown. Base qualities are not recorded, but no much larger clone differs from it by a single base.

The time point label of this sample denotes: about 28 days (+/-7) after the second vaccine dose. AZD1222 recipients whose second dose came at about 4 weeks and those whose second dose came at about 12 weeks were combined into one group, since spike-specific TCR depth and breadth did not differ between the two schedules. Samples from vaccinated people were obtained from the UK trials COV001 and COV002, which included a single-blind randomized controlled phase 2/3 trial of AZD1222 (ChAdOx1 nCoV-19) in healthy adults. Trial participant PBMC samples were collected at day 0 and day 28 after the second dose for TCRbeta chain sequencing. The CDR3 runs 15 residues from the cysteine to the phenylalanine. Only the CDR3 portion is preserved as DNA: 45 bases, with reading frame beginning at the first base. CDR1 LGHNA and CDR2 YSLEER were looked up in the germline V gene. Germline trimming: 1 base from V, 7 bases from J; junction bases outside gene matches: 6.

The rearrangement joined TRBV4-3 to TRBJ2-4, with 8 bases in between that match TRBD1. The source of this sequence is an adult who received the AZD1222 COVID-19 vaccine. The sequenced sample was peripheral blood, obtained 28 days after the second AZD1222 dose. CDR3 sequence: CASSQARQGHNIQYF. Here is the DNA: TGCGCCAGCAGCCAAGCCCGACAGGGGCATAACATTCAGTACTTC.